This T cell receptor beta chain was documented in a study of monozygotic twins with inflammatory bowel disease. Study observations and caveats: Researchers were unable to tell different T cell subtypes apart. IBD patients, compared with healthy twins, shared fewer clonotypes with others (especially with disease activity).

Isolation of total RNA was performed on whole blood, with no prior T cell sorting. There were eight separate reactions per sample in which cDNA was made. TCRdb re-called the 5' RACE reads; every CDR3 protein appears as one record, without DNA. Its clone listing holds around 370,000 distinct CDR3 sequences. CDR3 size: 12 residues. Germline lookup yields CDR1 GTSNPN and CDR2 SVGIG (reference sequence). On this clonotype itself: Its antigen is unidentified.

The sequencing sample was made of blood. The rearrangement joins TRBV30 to TRBJ2-3; TCRdb's D call of TRBD2 is untestable without DNA. The source of this sequence is a human donor with ulcerative colitis or Crohn's disease, or a healthy co-twin of an affected twin (not recorded which). Here the CDR3 reads CAWSDYGDTQYF.